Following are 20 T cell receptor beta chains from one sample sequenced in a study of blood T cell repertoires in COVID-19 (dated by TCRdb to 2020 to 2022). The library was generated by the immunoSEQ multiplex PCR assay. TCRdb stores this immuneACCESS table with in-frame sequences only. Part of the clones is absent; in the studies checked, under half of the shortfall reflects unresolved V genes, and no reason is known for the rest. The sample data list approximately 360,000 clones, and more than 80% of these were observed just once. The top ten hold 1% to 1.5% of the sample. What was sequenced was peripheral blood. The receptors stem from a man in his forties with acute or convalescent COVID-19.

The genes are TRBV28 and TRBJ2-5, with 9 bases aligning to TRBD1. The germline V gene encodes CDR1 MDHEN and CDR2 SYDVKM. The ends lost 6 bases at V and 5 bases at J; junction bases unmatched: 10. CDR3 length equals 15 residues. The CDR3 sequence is CASRTGGLTAETQYF. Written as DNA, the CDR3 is TGTGCCAGCAGAACAGGGGGCCTCACGGCGGAGACCCAGTACTTC.

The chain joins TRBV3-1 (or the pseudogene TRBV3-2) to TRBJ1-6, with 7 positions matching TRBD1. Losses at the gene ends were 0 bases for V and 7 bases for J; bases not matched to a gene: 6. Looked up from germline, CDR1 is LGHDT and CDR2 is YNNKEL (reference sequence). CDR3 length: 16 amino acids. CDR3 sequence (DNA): TGTGCCAGCAGCCAAGAAGGGACAGCCTTCAATTCACCCCTCCACTTT. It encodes CASSQEGTAFNSPLHF.

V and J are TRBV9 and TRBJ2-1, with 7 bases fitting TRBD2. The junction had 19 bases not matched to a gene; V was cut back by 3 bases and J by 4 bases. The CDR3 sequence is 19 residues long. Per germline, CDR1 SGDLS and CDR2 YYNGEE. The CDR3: CASSEGLGRVVLRYNEQFF. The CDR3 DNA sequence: TGTGCCAGCAGCGAGGGGTTGGGGAGGGTCGTATTAAGGTACAATGAGCAGTTCTTC.

CDR3 sequence reads: CASNQGSYNSPLHF. CDR3 coding DNA: TGTGCCAGCAACCAGGGGTCCTATAATTCACCCCTCCACTTT. The gene calls are TRBV7-9 and TRBJ1-6; D perhaps matches TRBD1 (6 bases). The CDR3 has 14 amino acids. In germline, CDR1 is SEHNR, CDR2 FQNEAQ (reference sequence). V lost 7 bases and J 1 base, leaving 8 bases between the germline ends.

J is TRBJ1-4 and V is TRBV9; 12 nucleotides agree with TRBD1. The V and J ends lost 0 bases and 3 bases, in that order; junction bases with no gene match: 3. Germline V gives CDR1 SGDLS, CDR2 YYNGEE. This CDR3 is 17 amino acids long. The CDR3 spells CASSVGDRGPANEKLFF. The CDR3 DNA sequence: TGTGCCAGCAGCGTAGGGGACAGGGGGCCGGCTAATGAAAAACTGTTTTTT.

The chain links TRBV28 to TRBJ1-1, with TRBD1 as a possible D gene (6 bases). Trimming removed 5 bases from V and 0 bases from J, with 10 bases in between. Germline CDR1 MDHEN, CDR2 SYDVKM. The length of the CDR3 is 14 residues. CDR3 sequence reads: CASSPGTLNTEAFF. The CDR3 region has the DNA TGTGCCAGCAGTCCCGGGACACTGAACACTGAAGCTTTCTTT.

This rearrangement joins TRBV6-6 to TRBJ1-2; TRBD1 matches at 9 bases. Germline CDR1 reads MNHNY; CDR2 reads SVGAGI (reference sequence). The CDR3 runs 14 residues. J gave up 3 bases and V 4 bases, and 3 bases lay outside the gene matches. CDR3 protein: CASSSGTGYYGYTF. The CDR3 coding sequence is TGTGCCAGCAGTTCCGGGACAGGGTACTATGGCTACACCTTC.

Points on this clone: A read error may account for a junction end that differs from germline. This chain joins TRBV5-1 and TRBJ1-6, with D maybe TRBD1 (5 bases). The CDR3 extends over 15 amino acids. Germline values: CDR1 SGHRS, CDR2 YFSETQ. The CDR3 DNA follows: TGCGCCAGCAGCGGGGGGACTGACTATACTTCACCCCTCCACTTT. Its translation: CASSGGTDYTSPLHF.

This CDR3 is CASSQLAGENNEQFF. In nucleotides, the CDR3 is TGTGCCAGCAGCCAACTAGCGGGAGAGAACAATGAGCAGTTCTTC. This chain links TRBV27 with TRBJ2-1; the match to TRBD2 covers 11 bases. V was clipped by 6 bases and J by 5 bases; unmatched bases: 6. CDR3 size: 15 residues. Looked up from germline, CDR1 is MNHEY and CDR2 is SMNVEV (reference sequence).

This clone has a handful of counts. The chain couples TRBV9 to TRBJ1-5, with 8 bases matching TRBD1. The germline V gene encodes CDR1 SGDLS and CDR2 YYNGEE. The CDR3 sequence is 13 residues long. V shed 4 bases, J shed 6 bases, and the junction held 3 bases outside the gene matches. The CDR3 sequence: CASSPGTGQPQHF. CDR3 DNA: TGTGCCAGCAGCCCCGGGACAGGTCAGCCCCAGCATTTT.

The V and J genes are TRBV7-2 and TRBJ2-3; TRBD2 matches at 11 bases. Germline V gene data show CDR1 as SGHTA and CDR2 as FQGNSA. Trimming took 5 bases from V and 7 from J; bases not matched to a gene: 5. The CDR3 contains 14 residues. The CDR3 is CASSPSGGLYTQYF. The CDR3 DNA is TGTGCCAGCAGCCCTAGCGGGGGGTTATATACGCAGTATTTT.

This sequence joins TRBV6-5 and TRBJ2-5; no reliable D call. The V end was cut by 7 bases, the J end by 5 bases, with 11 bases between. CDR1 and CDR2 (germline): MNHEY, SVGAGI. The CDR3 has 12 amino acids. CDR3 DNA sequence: TGTGCCAGCACGCCCGATCGGGAGACCCAGTACTTC. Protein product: CASTPDRETQYF.

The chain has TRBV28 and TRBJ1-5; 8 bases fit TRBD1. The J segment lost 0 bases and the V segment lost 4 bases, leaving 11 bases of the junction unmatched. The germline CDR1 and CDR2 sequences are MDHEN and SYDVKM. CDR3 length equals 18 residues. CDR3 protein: CASSSTGVVGYSNQPQHF. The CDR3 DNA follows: TGTGCCAGCAGTTCGACAGGGGTGGTCGGCTATAGCAATCAGCCCCAGCATTTT.

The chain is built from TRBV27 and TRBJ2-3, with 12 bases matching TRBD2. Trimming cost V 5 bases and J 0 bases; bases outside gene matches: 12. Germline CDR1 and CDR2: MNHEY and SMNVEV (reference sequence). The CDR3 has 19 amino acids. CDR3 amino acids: CASSLVTSGGGPSTDTQYF. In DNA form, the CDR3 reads TGTGCCAGCAGTCTGGTGACTAGCGGGGGAGGTCCTAGCACAGATACGCAGTATTTT.

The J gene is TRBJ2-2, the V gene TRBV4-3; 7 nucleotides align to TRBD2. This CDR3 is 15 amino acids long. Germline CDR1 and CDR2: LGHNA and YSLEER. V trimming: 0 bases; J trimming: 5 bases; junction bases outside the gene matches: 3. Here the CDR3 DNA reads TGCGCCAGCAGCCAAGATCACGGGGGGACCGGGGAGCTGTTTTTT. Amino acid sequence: CASSQDHGGTGELFF.

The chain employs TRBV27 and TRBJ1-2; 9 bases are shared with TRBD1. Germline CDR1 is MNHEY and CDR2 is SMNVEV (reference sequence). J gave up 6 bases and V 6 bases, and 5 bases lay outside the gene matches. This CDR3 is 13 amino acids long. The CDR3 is CASSSTGGHGYTF. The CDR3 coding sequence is TGTGCCAGCAGCTCAACAGGGGGCCATGGCTACACCTTC.

The CDR3 bases are TGCGCCAGCAGCACCTACAGGGAGGGGAACACTGAAGCTTTCTTT. Its protein product is CASSTYREGNTEAFF. This chain links TRBV5-1 with TRBJ1-1, with TRBD1 as a possible D gene (6 bases). CDR1 and CDR2 from the germline V gene are SGHRS and YFSETQ. This CDR3 is 15 amino acids long. V lost 4 bases and J 1 base, leaving 14 bases between the germline ends.

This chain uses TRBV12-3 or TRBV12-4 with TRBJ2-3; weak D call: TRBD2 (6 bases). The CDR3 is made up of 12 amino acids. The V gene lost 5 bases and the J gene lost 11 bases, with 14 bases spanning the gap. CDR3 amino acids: CASSHPAGLQYF. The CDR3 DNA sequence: TGTGCCAGCAGTCATCCCGCGGGACTGCAGTATTTT.

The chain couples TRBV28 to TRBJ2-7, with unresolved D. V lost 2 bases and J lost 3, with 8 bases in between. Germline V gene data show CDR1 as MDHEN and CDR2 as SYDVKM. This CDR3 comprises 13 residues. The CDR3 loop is CASSLGSSYEQYF. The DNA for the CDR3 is TGTGCCAGCAGTTTAGGTTCGAGCTACGAGCAGTACTTC.

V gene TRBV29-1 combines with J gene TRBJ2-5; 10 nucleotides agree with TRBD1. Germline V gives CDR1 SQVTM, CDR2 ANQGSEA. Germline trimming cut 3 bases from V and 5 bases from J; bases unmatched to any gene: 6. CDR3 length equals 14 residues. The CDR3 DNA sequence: TGCAGCGTTGATCCGACAGGGGGCGAGGAGACCCAGTACTTC. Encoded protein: CSVDPTGGEETQYF.